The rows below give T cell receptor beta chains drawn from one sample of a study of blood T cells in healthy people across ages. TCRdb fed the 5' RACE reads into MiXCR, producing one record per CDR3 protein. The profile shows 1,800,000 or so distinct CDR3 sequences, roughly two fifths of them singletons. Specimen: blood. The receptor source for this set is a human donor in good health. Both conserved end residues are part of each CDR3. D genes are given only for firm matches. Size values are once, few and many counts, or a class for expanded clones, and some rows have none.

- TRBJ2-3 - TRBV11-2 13 CASSQEQRDTQYF TGTGCCAGCAGCCAAGAGCAGCGGGATACGCAGTATTTT
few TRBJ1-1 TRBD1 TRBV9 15 CASSVMPGGNTEAFF TGTGCCAGCAGCGTAATGCCAGGGGGGAACACTGAAGCTTTCTTT
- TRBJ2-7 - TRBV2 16 CASSRNLAGNSYEQYF TGTGCCAGCAGTCGGAATCTGGCAGGGAACTCCTACGAGCAGTACTTC
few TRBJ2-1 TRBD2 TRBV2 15 CASSELRGAVGEQFF TGTGCCAGCAGTGAGCTGCGGGGGGCTGTGGGGGAGCAGTTCTTC
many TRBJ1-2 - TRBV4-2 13 CASSQVEGRGYTF TGCGCCAGCAGCCAAGTTGAGGGAAGAGGCTACACCTTC
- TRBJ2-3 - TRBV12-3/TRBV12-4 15 CASTSPRGYTDTQYF TGTGCCAGCACCTCACCCCGGGGCTACACAGATACGCAGTATTTT
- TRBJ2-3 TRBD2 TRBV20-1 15 CSATRGSGGLDTQYF TGCAGTGCGACCCGGGGTAGCGGGGGGTTAGATACGCAGTATTTT
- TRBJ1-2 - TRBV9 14 CASSVDDPSGGYTF TGTGCCAGCAGCGTAGATGACCCAAGTGGTGGCTACACCTTC
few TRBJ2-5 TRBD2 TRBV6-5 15 CASRMGLARSETQYF TGTGCCAGCAGAATGGGACTAGCGCGGTCAGAGACCCAGTACTTC
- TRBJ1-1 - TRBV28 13 CASSLRTIQEAFF TGTGCCAGCAGTTTACGGACGATCCAAGAAGCTTTCTTT
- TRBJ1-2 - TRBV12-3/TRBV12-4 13 CASRDSGTRVYTF TGTGCCAGCCGAGACTCGGGGACTAGGGTCTACACCTTC
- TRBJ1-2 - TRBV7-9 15 CASSPPRSAGYGYTF TGTGCCAGCAGCCCACCTAGGTCAGCCGGCTATGGCTACACCTTC
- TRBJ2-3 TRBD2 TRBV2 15 CASSEKSGVIDTQYF TGTGCCAGCAGTGAAAAAAGCGGGGTGATAGATACGCAGTATTTT
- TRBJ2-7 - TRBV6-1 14 CASSERGTAYEQYF TGTGCCAGCAGTGAACGCGGGACAGCCTACGAGCAGTACTTC
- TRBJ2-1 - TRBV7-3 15 CASSLWGDVNNEQFF TGTGCCAGCAGCTTATGGGGCGACGTTAACAATGAGCAGTTCTTC
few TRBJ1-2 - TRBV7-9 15 CASSPGTSLPYGYTF TGTGCCAGCAGCCCTGGGACATCGCTTCCCTATGGCTACACCTTC
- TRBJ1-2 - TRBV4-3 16 CASSQDQGGILYGYTF TGCGCCAGCAGCCAAGATCAAGGGGGGATCTTATATGGCTACACCTTC
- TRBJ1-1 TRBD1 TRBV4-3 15 CASSQERAGGTEAFF TGCGCCAGCAGCCAAGAGAGGGCAGGGGGTACTGAAGCTTTCTTT
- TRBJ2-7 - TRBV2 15 CASSSRRGSFYEQYF TGTGCCAGCAGTTCCCGCCGGGGGTCCTTCTACGAGCAGTACTTC
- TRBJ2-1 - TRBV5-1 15 CASSVGTLSYNEQFF TGCGCCAGCAGCGTGGGGACTCTTTCCTACAATGAGCAGTTCTTC
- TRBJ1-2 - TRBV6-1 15 CASSEAPGRLYGYTF TGTGCCAGCAGTGAAGCTCCAGGGCGCCTCTATGGCTACACCTTC
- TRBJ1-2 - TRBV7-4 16 CASSQMQGEEDCGYTF TGTGCCAGCAGCCAGATGCAAGGGGAGGAAGACTGTGGCTACACCTTC
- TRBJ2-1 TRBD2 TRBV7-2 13 CASSLAQRGEQVF TGTGCCAGCAGCTTAGCGCAGCGGGGGGAGCAGGTCTTC
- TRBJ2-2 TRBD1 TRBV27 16 CASSLGWTGYAGELFF TGTGCCAGCAGTTTAGGTTGGACAGGGTACGCCGGGGAGCTGTTTTTT
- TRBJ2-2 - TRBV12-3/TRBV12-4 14 CASSPSLGTGELFF TGTGCCAGCAGCCCTAGTCTTGGCACCGGGGAGCTGTTTTTT
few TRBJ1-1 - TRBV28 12 CASSLRGSGSFF TGTGCCAGCAGTTTACGGGGGTCGGGGTCTTTCTTT
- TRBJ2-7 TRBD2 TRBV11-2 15 CASSSIAGDPYEQYF TGTGCCAGCAGCTCAATAGCGGGGGACCCCTACGAGCAGTACTTC
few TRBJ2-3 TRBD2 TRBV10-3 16 CATINGLAGYTDTQYF TGTGCCACCATCAATGGGCTAGCGGGGTACACAGATACGCAGTATTTT
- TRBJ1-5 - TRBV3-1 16 CASSQDFRGGNQPQHF TGTGCCAGCAGCCAAGATTTCAGAGGGGGCAATCAGCCCCAGCATTTT
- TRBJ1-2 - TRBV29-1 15 CSVEDNLMSLYGYTF TGCAGCGTTGAAGACAATTTGATGAGCCTGTATGGCTACACCTTC
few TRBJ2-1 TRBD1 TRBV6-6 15 CASSYPGQGYNEQFF TGTGCCAGCAGTTACCCGGGACAGGGGTACAATGAGCAGTTCTTC
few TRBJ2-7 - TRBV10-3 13 CAISDVEAYEQYF TGTGCCATCAGTGATGTAGAGGCCTACGAGCAGTACTTC
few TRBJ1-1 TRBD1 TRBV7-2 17 CASSIRRTGEGNTEAFF TGTGCCAGCAGCATAAGGCGGACAGGGGAAGGTAACACTGAAGCTTTCTTT
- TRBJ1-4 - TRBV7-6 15 CASSFSIGGFEKLFF TGTGCCAGCAGCTTCTCCATCGGTGGGTTTGAAAAACTGTTTTTT
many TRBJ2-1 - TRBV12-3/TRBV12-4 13 CASSLGFYNEQFF TGTGCCAGCAGTTTAGGGTTTTACAATGAGCAGTTCTTC
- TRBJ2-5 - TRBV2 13 CASYAGSSETQYF TGTGCCAGCTATGCAGGGTCAAGCGAGACCCAGTACTTC
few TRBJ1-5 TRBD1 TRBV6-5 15 CASSSMGQPNQPQHF TGTGCCAGCAGTTCTATGGGACAGCCAAATCAGCCCCAGCATTTT
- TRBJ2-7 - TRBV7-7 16 CASILLTGRVSYEQYF TGTGCCAGCATCCTGCTGACAGGGAGGGTCTCCTACGAGCAGTACTTC
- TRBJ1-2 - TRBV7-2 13 CASSADSPRGYTF TGTGCCAGCAGCGCGGACAGTCCTCGTGGCTACACCTTC
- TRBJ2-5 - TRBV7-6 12 CASSLTGYAQYF TGTGCCAGCAGCCTCACGGGCTACGCGCAGTACTTC
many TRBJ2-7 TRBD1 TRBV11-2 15 CASSYHRDSPYEQYF TGTGCCAGCAGCTACCACCGGGACAGCCCCTACGAGCAGTACTTC
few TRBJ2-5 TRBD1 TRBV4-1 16 CASRGIGQGGRETQYF TGCGCCAGCAGGGGAATAGGACAGGGCGGTAGAGAGACCCAGTACTTC
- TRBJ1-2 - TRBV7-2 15 CASSFQGGPNYGYTF TGTGCCAGCAGCTTCCAAGGGGGGCCCAACTATGGCTACACCTTC
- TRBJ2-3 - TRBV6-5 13 CASSHSMLDTQYF TGTGCCAGCAGTCACTCGATGCTGGATACGCAGTATTTT
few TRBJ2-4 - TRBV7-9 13 CASSLAEGNIQYF TGTGCCAGCAGCTTAGCGGAGGGGAACATTCAGTACTTC
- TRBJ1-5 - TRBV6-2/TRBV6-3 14 CASSFRPSNQPQHF TGTGCCAGCAGTTTCAGGCCAAGTAATCAGCCCCAGCATTTT
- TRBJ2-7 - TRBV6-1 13 CASCRDTFYEQYF TGTGCCAGCTGCCGGGACACCTTCTACGAGCAGTACTTC
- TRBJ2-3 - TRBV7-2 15 CASSSQGTVGDTQYF TGTGCCAGCAGCTCCCAGGGTACCGTGGGAGATACGCAGTATTTT
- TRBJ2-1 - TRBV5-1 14 CASSLDSLDYEQFF TGCGCCAGCAGCTTGGACAGTTTGGACTACGAGCAGTTCTTC
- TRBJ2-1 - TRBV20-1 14 CSARPQGWNNEQFF TGCAGTGCTAGACCCCAGGGATGGAACAATGAGCAGTTCTTC
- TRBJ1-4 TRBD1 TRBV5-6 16 CASSSTSGTGGEKLFF TGTGCCAGCAGCTCGACCTCCGGGACAGGGGGGGAAAAACTGTTTTTT
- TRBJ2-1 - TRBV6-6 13 CASRELRYNEQFF TGTGCCAGCAGGGAACTTCGTTACAATGAGCAGTTCTTC
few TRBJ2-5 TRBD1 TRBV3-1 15 CASSHWGGQEEAQYF TGTGCCAGCAGCCATTGGGGCGGACAGGAAGAGGCCCAGTACTTC
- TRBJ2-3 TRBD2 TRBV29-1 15 CSIKKGLAGPDTQYF TGCAGCATTAAAAAGGGACTAGCTGGCCCAGATACGCAGTATTTT